Below are 27 T cell receptor beta chains sequenced from a single sample in a study of metastatic and nonmetastatic thyroid tumors. None of the patients had undergone any treatment ahead of thyroid surgery. MiXCR was used by TCRdb to re-call the PCR reads. This sample has some 38,000 clones, with around 43% found just once. Input material: tumor tissue. These receptors were collected from a male donor with papillary thyroid cancer or a benign thyroid nodule (not recorded which). Some clones in this sample may be carry-over from other donors' samples.

The rearrangement joins TRBV28 to TRBJ2-7; unclear D gene. Trimming took 6 bases from V and 1 from J, leaving 10 bases between them. CDR3 length: 13 amino acids. The germline V gene encodes CDR1 MDHEN and CDR2 SYDVKM. The CDR3 DNA reads TGTGCCAGCAGCGAACAGATTTCCTACGAGCAGTACTTC. Its protein is CASSEQISYEQYF. Together with reference TRBV28 and TRBJ2-7, the CDR3 gives the full variable domain: DVKVTQSSRYLVKRTGEKVFLECVQDMDHENMFWYRQDPGLGLRLIYFSYDVKMKEKGDIPEGYSVSREKKERFSLILESASTNQTSMYLCASSEQISYEQYFGPGTRLTVT.

This chain connects TRBV4-1 to TRBJ1-6; TRBD1 might be the D (6 bases). Trimming pared 1 base from V and 7 bases from J, leaving 8 bases between. This CDR3 has 14 amino acids. Germline values: CDR1 MGHRA, CDR2 YSYEKL. The CDR3, as DNA: TGCGCCAGCAGCCAAGCAGGGGACAATTCACCCCTCCACTTT. Its translation is CASSQAGDNSPLHF.

This chain's CDR3 is CASIGQYTEAFF. Here the CDR3 DNA reads TGTGCCAGCATAGGACAGTACACTGAAGCTTTCTTT. The rearrangement links TRBV6-1 to TRBJ1-1; D possibly corresponds to TRBD1 (6 bases). This CDR3 has 12 amino acids. Germline assignment: CDR1 MNHNS and CDR2 SASEGT. Trimming removed 7 bases from V and 3 bases from J, with 9 bases in between.

Details on this clone: A read error may be the cause here, since a much bigger clone is one base away. The chain joins TRBV6-1 to TRBJ1-1; no clear D. The CDR3 covers 14 residues. From germline, CDR1 is MNHNS and CDR2 SASEGT. For the CDR3, the DNA is TGTGCCGGCAGTGAAGCGGAGGAGGGCACTGAAGCTTTCTTT. It yields the protein CAGSEAEEGTEAFF.

This clone has more than one count but fewer than ten. V gene TRBV7-2 combines with J gene TRBJ2-7; 9 nucleotides line up with TRBD2. Germline CDR1 SGHTA, CDR2 FQGNSA. V dropped 2 bases and J dropped 6; count of bases not matched to a gene: 8. There are 15 residues in the CDR3. This CDR3 reads CASSLSLAGEGEQYF. CDR3 coding DNA: TGTGCCAGCAGCTTATCATTAGCGGGAGAAGGCGAGCAGTACTTC.

This clone was recorded at least ten times. Other DNA sequences in this specimen translate into the identical CDR3. The DNA for the CDR3 is TGTGCCAGCAGTTACAGTCTTAGCAATCAGCCCCAGCATTTT. Encoded protein: CASSYSLSNQPQHF. The chain is built from TRBV6-5 and TRBJ1-5; D is uncertain. The CDR3 is made up of 14 amino acids. Deletions cut 2 bases from V and 0 bases from J, with 5 bases between. CDR1 and CDR2 from the germline V gene are MNHEY and SVGAGI.

For the CDR3, the DNA is TGCGCCAGCAGCCCCCGGGCTAGCGGGATCTACGAGCAGTACTTC. As protein: CASSPRASGIYEQYF. V gene TRBV4-3 combines with J gene TRBJ2-7; the match to TRBD2 covers 9 bases. CDR1 is LGHNA, CDR2 YSLEER, per germline. V lost 4 bases to trimming and J lost 3 bases; unmatched junction nucleotides: 7. The CDR3 extends over 15 amino acids.

In its sample, this clone was seen a few times. The chain links TRBV15 to TRBJ1-5; 8 nucleotides line up with TRBD1. CDR1 and CDR2 from the germline V gene are LNHNV and YYDKDF (reference sequence). With 0 bases clipped from V and 7 bases from J, the junction kept 5 bases outside the gene matches. This CDR3 is built from 15 residues. The CDR3: CATSRDRDRRQPQHF. The CDR3 nucleotides read TGTGCCACCAGCAGAGATAGGGACAGGAGGCAGCCCCAGCATTTT.

The genes are TRBV11-2 and TRBJ2-7, with D possibly matching TRBD1 (6 bases). The CDR3 is 15 residues long. From germline, CDR1 is SGHAT and CDR2 FQNNGV. Trimming shortened V by 5 bases and J by 7 bases, and 21 bases separated the two germline ends. CDR3 amino acids: CASSPRDKDLKEQYF. As DNA, the CDR3 is TGTGCCAGCAGCCCCCGGGACAAAGACCTTAAGGAGCAGTACTTC.

This chain links TRBV6-5 with TRBJ2-7; D is perhaps TRBD2 (6 bases). Trimming shortened V by 1 base and J by 3 bases, and 13 bases separated the two germline ends. This CDR3 region has 15 residues. The germline gives CDR1 MNHEY, CDR2 SVGAGI. For the CDR3, the DNA is TGTGCCAGCAGTTACTTGGCGGGAAACCGCTACGAGCAGTACTTC. The encoded protein is CASSYLAGNRYEQYF.

The gene calls are TRBV18 and TRBJ2-1; 8 bases match TRBD1. Germline V gene data show CDR1 as KGHSH and CDR2 as LQKENI. This CDR3 contains 15 residues. V gave up 3 bases and J gave up 6 bases; unmatched junction bases: 7. CDR3 residues: CASSPQGTGSNEQFF. Written as DNA, the CDR3 is TGTGCCAGCTCACCCCAGGGGACAGGTAGCAATGAGCAGTTCTTC.

J is TRBJ1-5 and V is TRBV20-1; D uncertain. The V end was cut by 3 bases, the J end by 0 bases, with 15 bases between. Germline V CDR1 and CDR2: DFQATT, SNEGSKA (reference sequence). This CDR3 region has 16 residues. CDR3 nucleotide sequence: TGCAGTGCTAGTCCCGGACGCACAGATAGCAATCAGCCCCAGCATTTT. The encoded protein is CSASPGRTDSNQPQHF.

The chain uses TRBV9 and TRBJ1-1, with TRBD1 as a possible D gene (5 bases). CDR1 is SGDLS and CDR2 is YYNGEE in the germline V gene. The CDR3 consists of 14 residues. Trimming cost V 2 bases and J 5 bases, with 13 bases left between them. The CDR3 nucleotides read TGTGCCAGCAGCGTGAATTCGGGGGATACTGAAGCTTTCTTT. Protein: CASSVNSGDTEAFF.

The J gene is TRBJ2-1, the V gene TRBV18, with 9 bases fitting TRBD2. CDR1 is KGHSH and CDR2 is LQKENI in the germline V gene. The junction had 9 bases not matched to a gene; V was cut back by 6 bases and J by 9 bases. The CDR3 is 14 residues long. The CDR3 spells CASSPLREGAEQFF. The CDR3 coding sequence is TGTGCCAGCTCCCCTCTGCGGGAGGGCGCTGAGCAGTTCTTC.

J is TRBJ1-5 and V is TRBV7-2; D is unclear. Trimming took off 0 bases at V and 4 bases at J, with 22 bases between the two ends. CDR3 length: 19 residues. Germline V gene lookup returns CDR1 SGHTA and CDR2 FQGNSA. The CDR3 here is CASSLAFVGRQRGNQPQHF. CDR3 in DNA: TGTGCCAGCAGCTTAGCATTCGTTGGCAGGCAGCGGGGAAATCAGCCCCAGCATTTT.

The V gene is TRBV5-1, the J gene TRBJ2-7; 7 bases fit TRBD2. Germline CDR1 is SGHRS and CDR2 is YFSETQ. The V and J ends lost 5 bases and 4 bases, in that order; junction bases with no gene match: 12. The CDR3 has 15 residues. The CDR3 DNA is TGCGCCAGCAGGGCAACTAGCGCCAGTTCTTACGAGCAGTACTTC. As protein: CASRATSASSYEQYF.

The genes are TRBV30 and TRBJ2-2, with 9 positions matching TRBD2. V dropped 5 bases and J dropped 6; count of bases not matched to a gene: 10. This CDR3 is 15 amino acids long. Germline V gene lookup returns CDR1 GTSNPN and CDR2 SVGIG (reference sequence). The CDR3 protein is CAWGGDPSGAGELFF. In DNA, the CDR3 is TGTGCCTGGGGAGGGGATCCTAGCGGGGCCGGGGAGCTGTTTTTT.

The chain carries TRBV11-1 and TRBJ2-1, with 14 bases lining up with TRBD2. The V and J ends lost 2 bases and 8 bases, in that order; junction bases with no gene match: 11. The germline V gene has CDR1 SGHAT and CDR2 FQDESV (reference sequence). The CDR3 is 18 amino acids. CDR3 region: CASSLSMGLAGVGDEQFF. The CDR3 DNA reads as TGTGCCAGCAGCTTATCCATGGGACTAGCGGGAGTAGGAGATGAGCAGTTCTTC. The full variable domain, completed using reference TRBV11-1 and TRBJ2-1, is EAEVAQSPRYKITEKSQAVAFWCDPISGHATLYWYRQILGQGPELLVQFQDESVVDDSQLPKDRFSAERLKGVDSTLKIQPAELGDSAMYLCASSLSMGLAGVGDEQFFGPGTRLTVL.

The chain uses TRBV12-3 or TRBV12-4 and TRBJ1-1; D remains ambiguous. V was clipped by 2 bases and J by 11 bases, with 6 bases between them. The CDR3 covers 10 residues. The CDR3: CASSLLSAFF. CDR3 DNA: TGTGCCAGCAGTTTATTGTCCGCTTTCTTT.

The rearrangement uses TRBV12-3 or TRBV12-4 and TRBJ1-1, with D uncertain. V was cut by 1 base and J by 4 bases, with 7 bases left in between. The CDR3 runs 13 residues. CDR3 nucleotides: TGTGCCAGCAGTTTAGGGGTATCCACTGAAGCTTTCTTT. Translation: CASSLGVSTEAFF.

The chain employs TRBV11-2 and TRBJ1-1, with 7 nucleotides matching TRBD1. Germline CDR1 is SGHAT and CDR2 is FQNNGV. CDR3 length: 16 amino acids. V dropped 6 bases and J dropped 0; count of bases not matched to a gene: 10. DNA for the CDR3: TGTGCCAGCAGTTCAAGGACGGGACAGATGAACACTGAAGCTTTCTTT. This encodes CASSSRTGQMNTEAFF.

The chain employs TRBV6-1 and TRBJ1-2, with D perhaps TRBD1 (5 bases). Germline CDR1 is MNHNS and CDR2 is SASEGT. The V and J ends lost 5 bases and 8 bases respectively, with 15 bases between them. The CDR3 has 13 residues. CDR3 bases: TGTGCCAGCAGTTCAACGGGATGGGGCGGCTACACCTTC. Translating it yields CASSSTGWGGYTF.

This clone was recorded a few times. The chain is built from TRBV24-1 and TRBJ2-3; unclear D gene. V gave up 4 bases and J gave up 9 bases, with 10 bases separating them. The length of the CDR3 is 12 residues. Germline V CDR1 and CDR2: KGHDR, SFDVKD. Here the CDR3 reads CATSDYDRTQYF. In DNA form, the CDR3 reads TGTGCCACCAGTGACTATGACCGAACGCAGTATTTT.

This clone appeared a few times. V and J are TRBV28 and TRBJ2-1, with D perhaps matching TRBD1 (5 bases). The V gene's germline CDR1 is MDHEN and CDR2 SYDVKM. The CDR3 extends over 14 amino acids. V was trimmed by 2 bases and J by 5 bases, leaving 10 bases between them. This CDR3 is CASSLPSRDNEQFF. The CDR3, as DNA: TGTGCCAGCAGTTTACCCAGCAGGGACAATGAGCAGTTCTTC.

The chain has TRBV20-1 and TRBJ2-1, with TRBD2 matching over 10 bases. CDR3 length equals 16 residues. Germline V gives CDR1 DFQATT, CDR2 SNEGSKA (reference sequence). With 2 bases clipped from V and 3 bases from J, the junction kept 7 bases outside the gene matches. CDR3 in amino acids: CSARPITSGVYNEQFF. The CDR3 DNA is TGCAGTGCTAGACCCATTACTAGCGGGGTCTACAATGAGCAGTTCTTC.

This chain links TRBV20-1 with TRBJ2-7, with 10 positions matching TRBD1. CDR1 and CDR2 (germline): DFQATT, SNEGSKA (reference sequence). With 2 bases clipped from V and 4 bases from J, the junction kept 5 bases outside the gene matches. The CDR3 spans 14 residues. In DNA form, the CDR3 reads TGCAGTGCTAGACTCGGACAGGGGGTTTACGAGCAGTACTTC. It yields the protein CSARLGQGVYEQYF.

J is TRBJ2-7 and V is TRBV19; D gene unclear. The germline CDR1 and CDR2 sequences are LNHDA and SQIVND (reference sequence). This CDR3 contains 16 residues. Trimming removed 4 bases at V and 0 bases at J, with 16 bases between. CDR3 amino acids: CASSTMTTSSSYEQYF. The CDR3 DNA follows: TGTGCCAGTAGTACCATGACGACTTCTAGCTCCTACGAGCAGTACTTC. Together with reference TRBV19 and TRBJ2-7, the CDR3 gives the full variable domain: DGGITQSPKYLFRKEGQNVTLSCEQNLNHDAMYWYRQDPGQGLRLIYYSQIVNDFQKGDIAEGYSVSREKKESFPLTVTSAQKNPTAFYLCASSTMTTSSSYEQYFGPGTRLTVT.